This T cell receptor (beta chain) was identified in a study of OX40 agonist ivuxolimab in advanced cancers. Background on the study: The study reported partial responses in three patients: one hepatocellular carcinoma, two cutaneous melanoma. Study-wide results and caveats: Researchers did not determine the expanded peripheral T cells' antigen specificity.

Data came from immunoSEQ multiplex PCR; TCRdb stores just in-frame clones and leaves some out. Of about 58,000 clones in the sample, about 85% were seen once. Comment on this clone: Its antigen remains unknown.

Enrollment shut out patients with autoimmune disease history or systemic immunosuppression. CDR3 length equals 14 residues. V lost 5 bases and J 3 bases, leaving 13 bases between the germline ends. The germline V gene encodes CDR1 LNHDA and CDR2 SQIVND (reference sequence). This sample comprised CD4+ or CD8+ T cells sorted from blood, obtained in a trial of the OX40 agonist ivuxolimab. J is TRBJ2-5 and V is TRBV19; the D gene is possibly TRBD2 (6 bases). The receptor comes from an adult with an advanced solid tumor such as melanoma, head and neck, liver or kidney cancer. CDR3 nucleotide sequence: TGTGCCAGTAGTCCAGGGACTTTAAAAGAGACCCAGTACTTC. This encodes CASSPGTLKETQYF.